Listed here are 21 T cell receptor beta chains from one sample, sequenced in a study of T cell changes during pregnancy in multiple sclerosis. The table came from immunoSEQ multiplex PCR; TCRdb's copy has only in-frame clones and leaves some out. The table includes approximately 69,000 clones, about 91% detected once. The sample here was CD4+ T cells from peripheral blood mononuclear cells, taken in the third trimester of pregnancy. The source is a female donor in good health, enrolled as a control in a pregnancy study.

V is TRBV30 and J is TRBJ2-3, with 7 bases lining up with TRBD2. Germline lookup yields CDR1 GTSNPN and CDR2 SVGIG (reference sequence). With 2 bases clipped from V and 2 bases from J, the junction kept 4 bases outside the gene matches. The CDR3 covers 14 residues. Written as DNA, the CDR3 is TGTGCCTGGAGTATCGGGGGGAACACAGATACGCAGTATTTT. Its protein product is CAWSIGGNTDTQYF.

This clone was counted a single time. This chain uses TRBV30 with TRBJ1-2; maybe TRBD1 (5 bases). V lost 7 bases and J lost 1, with 10 bases in between. The CDR3 totals 12 residues. CDR1 and CDR2 (germline): GTSNPN, SVGIG (reference sequence). The DNA for the CDR3 is TGTGCCTCCAGGGCGAGTAACTATGGCTACACCTTC. Amino acids: CASRASNYGYTF.

The chain has TRBV5-1 and TRBJ2-5; D possibly corresponds to TRBD1 (6 bases). Germline V gene lookup returns CDR1 SGHRS and CDR2 YFSETQ. Deletions cut 6 bases from V and 5 bases from J, with 11 bases between. The CDR3 is made up of 12 amino acids. The CDR3 reads CASMGAGETQYF. Here the CDR3 DNA reads TGCGCCAGCATGGGGGCGGGCGAGACCCAGTACTTC.

The rearrangement joins TRBV5-5 to TRBJ2-7; no clear D. V was clipped by 3 bases and J by 2 bases, with 15 bases between them. From germline, CDR1 is SGHKS and CDR2 YYEKEE (reference sequence). This CDR3 spans 15 amino acids. The CDR3 sequence: CASSSAAIAAYEQYF. Written as DNA, the CDR3 is TGTGCCAGCAGCTCCGCCGCGATAGCAGCCTACGAGCAGTACTTC. The whole variable domain, remainder taken from reference TRBV5-5 and TRBJ2-7, is DAGVTQSPTHLIKTRGQQVTLRCSPISGHKSVSWYQQVLGQGPQFIFQYYEKEERGRGNFPDRFSARQFPNYSSELNVNALLLGDSALYLCASSSAAIAAYEQYFGPGTRLTVT.

V is TRBV5-4 and J is TRBJ1-3; 7 bases map to TRBD1. After removal of 1 base from V and 7 bases from J, the junction contained 2 bases not matched to a gene. CDR3 length: 13 residues. Germline V gene sequence: CDR1 SGHNT, CDR2 YYREEE (reference sequence). The CDR3 loop reads CASSLTGENTIYF. CDR3 DNA: TGTGCCAGCAGCTTGACAGGGGAGAACACCATATATTTT.

This chain links TRBV10-2 with TRBJ2-3; perhaps TRBD2 as D (6 bases). V was cut by 3 bases and J by 5 bases, with 21 bases left in between. The CDR3 extends over 17 amino acids. CDR1 and CDR2 from the germline V gene are WSHSY and SAAADI. The CDR3 spells CASSDPGVGPEGDTQYF. CDR3 sequence (DNA): TGCGCCAGCAGTGACCCGGGGGTCGGGCCAGAGGGAGATACGCAGTATTTT.

This sequence joins TRBV27 and TRBJ1-2; the match to TRBD1 covers 9 bases. The CDR3 runs to 15 residues. The germline V gene encodes CDR1 MNHEY and CDR2 SMNVEV (reference sequence). Unmatched junction bases numbered 10, after V lost 10 bases and J lost 1 base. CDR3 sequence: CATLSVGQGNYGYTF. In nucleotides, the CDR3 is TGTGCCACCCTTAGTGTGGGACAGGGTAACTATGGCTACACCTTC.

The V gene is TRBV5-6, the J gene TRBJ1-2, with D perhaps TRBD1 (5 bases). Trimming removed 2 bases at V and 5 bases at J, with 10 bases between. The germline CDR1 and CDR2 sequences are SGHDT and YYEEEE. The CDR3 totals 13 residues. CDR3 sequence: CASSFDRAYGYTF. CDR3 nucleotide sequence: TGTGCCAGCAGCTTTGACAGAGCGTATGGCTACACCTTC.

This sequence joins TRBV6-1 and TRBJ1-4; D ambiguous. The CDR3 is 13 residues long. The V end lost 4 bases, the J end lost 2 bases, and 5 bases lay between the germline ends. The germline V gene has CDR1 MNHNS and CDR2 SASEGT. The CDR3 reads CASSVGTNEKLFF. CDR3 nucleotides: TGTGCCAGCAGTGTCGGGACTAATGAAAAACTGTTTTTT.

The chain has TRBV7-8 and TRBJ1-4; 7 positions match TRBD1. The CDR3 extends over 15 amino acids. Trimming took 5 bases from V and 6 from J; bases not matched to a gene: 9. CDR1 SGHVS and CDR2 FQNEAQ come from the germline V gene. CDR3 residues: CASSQRGRLYEKLFF. CDR3 sequence (DNA): TGTGCCAGCAGCCAAAGGGGGCGTCTATATGAAAAACTGTTTTTT. The full variable domain, its missing parts supplied by reference TRBV7-8 and TRBJ1-4, is GAGVSQSPRYKVAKRGQDVALRCDPISGHVSLFWYQQALGQGPEFLTYFQNEAQLDKSGLPSDRFFAERPEGSVSTLKIQRTQQEDSAVYLCASSQRGRLYEKLFFGSGTQLSVL.

The V call is TRBV5-1, the J call TRBJ1-1, with D unclear. Trimming removed 0 bases at V and 0 bases at J, with 3 bases between. Per germline, CDR1 SGHRS and CDR2 YFSETQ. This CDR3 has 13 amino acids. CDR3 amino acids: CASSLVVNTEAFF. Here the CDR3 DNA reads TGCGCCAGCAGCTTGGTCGTGAACACTGAAGCTTTCTTT.

V usage is TRBV5-6 and J usage is TRBJ2-3, with 15 bases lining up with TRBD2. The CDR3 spans 15 residues. Germline CDR1 is SGHDT and CDR2 is YYEEEE. V dropped 1 base and J dropped 8; count of bases not matched to a gene: 2. The CDR3 reads CASSLRTSGGATQYF. DNA for the CDR3: TGTGCCAGCAGCTTGCGGACTAGCGGGGGGGCTACGCAGTATTTT.

The rearrangement uses TRBV30 and TRBJ2-5, with TRBD1 matching over 7 bases. Unmatched junction bases numbered 5, after V lost 3 bases and J lost 1 base. CDR1 and CDR2 from the germline V gene are GTSNPN and SVGIG (reference sequence). The CDR3 loop spans 14 amino acids. The chain's CDR3 is CAWSFQGVQETQYF. CDR3 coding DNA: TGTGCCTGGAGCTTCCAGGGGGTCCAAGAGACCCAGTACTTC. Combining the CDR3 with reference TRBV30 and TRBJ2-5 gives the whole variable domain SQTIHQWPATLVQPVGSPLSLECTVEGTSNPNLYWYRQAAGRGLQLLFYSVGIGQISSEVPQNLSASRPQDRQFILSSKKLLLSDSGFYLCAWSFQGVQETQYFGPGTRLLVL.

The chain carries TRBV4-2 and TRBJ1-6; D uncertain. V was trimmed by 0 bases and J by 3 bases, leaving 9 bases between them. The CDR3 has 16 residues. CDR1 and CDR2 from the germline V gene are LGHNA and YNFKEQ. The CDR3 nucleotides are TGTGCCAGCAGCCAAGATCTGAACAACTATAATTCACCCCTCCACTTT. The encoded protein is CASSQDLNNYNSPLHF.

The chain joins TRBV5-1 to TRBJ2-3; 7 bases line up with TRBD2. The CDR3 sequence is 15 residues long. Germline CDR1 SGHRS, CDR2 YFSETQ. With V trimmed by 6 bases and J by 2 bases, 9 bases remained unmatched. This CDR3 is CASIRGVGVTDTQYF. The CDR3 DNA follows: TGCGCCAGCATTCGGGGGGTTGGAGTCACAGATACGCAGTATTTT.

This chain links TRBV5-8 with TRBJ2-5; a weak D match, TRBD1 (5 bases). Per germline, CDR1 SGHTS and CDR2 YDEGEE. The V end was cut by 3 bases, the J end by 0 bases, with 15 bases between. CDR3 length: 16 amino acids. The CDR3 protein is CASSSQGLGYQETQYF. The CDR3 coding sequence is TGTGCCAGCAGCTCCCAGGGTTTGGGGTACCAAGAGACCCAGTACTTC.

The chain uses TRBV28 and TRBJ2-1; 9 nucleotides match TRBD1. The CDR3 is 12 residues long. Per the germline V gene, CDR1 is MDHEN and CDR2 is SYDVKM. After removal of 10 bases from V and 7 bases from J, the junction contained 5 bases not matched to a gene. The CDR3 protein is CATEGQGNEQFF. DNA for the CDR3: TGTGCCACCGAAGGACAGGGGAATGAGCAGTTCTTC.

Worth noting for this clone: One end of the junction varies from germline; a read error may be responsible. The rearrangement links TRBV11-2 to TRBJ1-2; 8 nucleotides match TRBD1. Germline V gives CDR1 SGHAT, CDR2 FQNNGV. The CDR3 is 13 residues long. CDR3 DNA sequence: TGTGCCAGCAGCCGGGGACAGGCGACGAATTCCGTATTC. The encoded protein is CASSRGQATNSVF.

This clone has a single count. The genes are TRBV19 and TRBJ2-7; 11 bases fit TRBD2. With 7 bases clipped from V and 2 bases from J, the junction kept 13 bases outside the gene matches. Germline V gene data show CDR1 as LNHDA and CDR2 as SQIVND (reference sequence). The CDR3 contains 17 residues. The CDR3 sequence is CASNDRASGGQTYEQYF. CDR3 nucleotides: TGTGCCAGTAACGACCGAGCTAGCGGGGGGCAAACCTACGAGCAGTACTTC.

This chain connects TRBV5-1 to TRBJ1-1; D possibly corresponds to TRBD1 (5 bases). V lost 4 bases and J 2 bases, leaving 9 bases between the germline ends. The CDR3 contains 13 residues. CDR1 and CDR2 (germline): SGHRS, YFSETQ. The CDR3 sequence is CASSPQDNTEAFF. CDR3 sequence (DNA): TGCGCCAGCAGCCCACAGGATAACACTGAAGCTTTCTTT.

CDR3 loop: CASRSGRGGSNTGELFF. The CDR3 DNA is TGTGCCAGCAGGTCGGGGCGGGGGGGATCGAACACCGGGGAGCTGTTTTTT. The chain joins TRBV9 to TRBJ2-2; 9 nucleotides match TRBD2. From germline, CDR1 is SGDLS and CDR2 YYNGEE. The CDR3 has 17 amino acids. V shed 5 bases, J shed 0 bases, and the junction held 8 bases outside the gene matches.